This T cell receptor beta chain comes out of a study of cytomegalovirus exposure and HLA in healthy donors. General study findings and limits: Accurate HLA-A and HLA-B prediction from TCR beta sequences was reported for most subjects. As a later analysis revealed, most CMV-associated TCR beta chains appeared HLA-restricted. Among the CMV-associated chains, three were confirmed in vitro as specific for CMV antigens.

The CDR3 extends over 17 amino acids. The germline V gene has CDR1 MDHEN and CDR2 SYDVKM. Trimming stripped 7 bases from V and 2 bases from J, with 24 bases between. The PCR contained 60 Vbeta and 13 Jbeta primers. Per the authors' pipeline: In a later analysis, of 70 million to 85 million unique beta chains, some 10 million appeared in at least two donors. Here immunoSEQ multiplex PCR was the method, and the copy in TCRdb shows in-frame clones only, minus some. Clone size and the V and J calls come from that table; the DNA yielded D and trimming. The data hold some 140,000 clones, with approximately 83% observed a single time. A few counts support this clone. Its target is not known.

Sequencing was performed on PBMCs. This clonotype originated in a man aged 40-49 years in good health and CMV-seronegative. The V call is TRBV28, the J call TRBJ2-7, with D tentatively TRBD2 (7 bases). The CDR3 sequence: CASKGGSSGPGAYEQYF. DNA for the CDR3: TGTGCCAGCAAGGGGGGCTCTAGCGGCCCCGGGGCCTACGAGCAGTACTTC.